The subject of this entry is one TCR beta chain. Its specificity is not known. Genomic DNA came from blood conventional CD4+ T cells gated CD25-low CD127-high. This entry comes from a study of regulatory and conventional T cells in RAG deficiency. Study results and limitations: Shannon entropy fell and Simpson indices rose in RAG-deficient patients.

Measured with immunoSEQ multiplex PCR; TCRdb has only the in-frame clones, and not every one. The sample yields tens of thousands of clones, nearly 96% seen once. Trimming at V came to 6 bases and at J to 2 bases, leaving 9 bases not matched to a gene. This CDR3 is 16 amino acids long. Germline V CDR1 and CDR2: MNHNY, SVGAGI (reference sequence). This sample was also put to use in a study of regulatory T cells. That source adds: The PCR used 52 TRBV and 13 TRBJ primers. Regulatory T cells showed the strongest V-J pair restriction and V/J gene skewing among patient repertoires.

Sequencing was performed on CD25- CD4+ T cells sorted from blood. This chain links TRBV6-6 with TRBJ2-5, with 10 bases aligning to TRBD1. The TCR comes from a human donor in good health. The CDR3 nucleotides are TGTGCCAGCAGCCGACCGGGACAGGGGTTACAAGAGACCCAGTACTTC. Translating it yields CASSRPGQGLQETQYF.